The rows below give T cell receptor beta chains drawn from one sample of a study of T cell responses to AZD1222 COVID-19 vaccine. TCRdb keeps only in-frame clones here, not all; method: immunoSEQ multiplex PCR. The sample consists of about 160,000 clones, around 90% of them appearing once. This material consisted of peripheral blood, taken 28 days after the second AZD1222 dose. Source of these receptors: an adult who received the AZD1222 COVID-19 vaccine. The CDR3 runs from the conserved cysteine through the conserved F or W. The D gene is left open where the match is weak. The size entry is marked missing in some rows and otherwise reads once, few, many or a size class.

J,size,V,D,DNA,CDR3
TRBJ2-7,NA,TRBV7-9,TRBD2,TGTGCCAGCACCTTAGCGGGCAGCACTAGGGAGCAGTACTTC,CASTLAGSTREQYF
TRBJ2-7,NA,TRBV25-1,NA,TGTGCCAGCAGTGATTCTGGGGGGTACGAGCAGTACTTC,CASSDSGGYEQYF
TRBJ1-5,once,TRBV12-5,NA,TGTGCTAGTGGTTTGGGAGCAGCCCAGCATTTT,CASGLGAAQHF
TRBJ2-1,NA,TRBV14,NA,TGTGCCAGCAGCCAGGGGGCTGAGCAGTTCTTC,CASSQGAEQFF
TRBJ2-7,NA,TRBV5-1,TRBD2,TGCGCCAGCAGCCTGGAGGCTAGCGGAAGGTCCTACGAGCAGTACTTC,CASSLEASGRSYEQYF
TRBJ2-7,NA,TRBV11-2,TRBD1,TGTGCCAGCAGCTTCTATGCCGGGACAGAGCCCTACGAGCAGTACTTC,CASSFYAGTEPYEQYF
TRBJ2-1,NA,TRBV7-8,NA,TGTGCCAGCAGCTACCGCTCGTCCTCCTACAATGAGCAGTTCTTC,CASSYRSSSYNEQFF
TRBJ2-7,NA,TRBV5-1,NA,TGCGCCAGCAGCTGGGACTCAACCCAGGGCTACGAGCAGTACTTC,CASSWDSTQGYEQYF
TRBJ2-2,once,TRBV10-1,NA,TGCGCCAGCCGCGCGGGGCGCGGGGAGCTGTTTTTT,CASRAGRGELFF
TRBJ1-2,NA,TRBV27,TRBD1,TGTGCCAGCGGATTGGGGCTCGACAGGGGCTATGCCTATGGCTACACCTTC,CASGLGLDRGYAYGYTF
TRBJ1-2,NA,TRBV7-2,TRBD1,TGTGCCAGCAGCTTAGATGCAGGGGGCGACTATGGCTACACCTTC,CASSLDAGGDYGYTF
TRBJ1-2,NA,TRBV28,TRBD1,TGTGCCAGCAGTGATATGGGACAGGGGAACTATGGCTACACCTTC,CASSDMGQGNYGYTF
TRBJ1-5,NA,TRBV6-1,NA,TGTGCCAGCAGTGAAGCACAGTATAGCAATCAGCCCCAGCATTTT,CASSEAQYSNQPQHF
TRBJ2-1,NA,TRBV5-1,TRBD2,TGCGCCAGCAGCTTGACTAGCGGGAGGGCCTACAATGAGCAGTTCTTC,CASSLTSGRAYNEQFF
TRBJ2-5,NA,TRBV5-7,NA,TGTGCCAGCAGCTTGCGCGCCAAAGAGACCCAGTACTTC,CASSLRAKETQYF
TRBJ2-7,NA,TRBV6-5,NA,TGTGCCAGCAGAAAGGAGATTCAGGGAGGCGAGCAGTACTTC,CASRKEIQGGEQYF
TRBJ1-2,NA,TRBV18,NA,TGTGCCAGCTCACCCACATCGGGCGGGAGCTATGGCTACACCTTC,CASSPTSGGSYGYTF
TRBJ1-2,NA,TRBV6-1,NA,TGTGCCAGCAGTGAGCTTAGCAGCTCTGGCTACACCTTC,CASSELSSSGYTF
TRBJ1-3,NA,TRBV19,NA,TGTGCCAGTAGTGTCACAGGACCCCAGAGGTCTGGAAACACCATATATTTT,CASSVTGPQRSGNTIYF
TRBJ2-1,NA,TRBV5-4,TRBD2,TGTGCCAGCAGCTCCCCCCAACTAGCGGGAGGGGGCAATGAGCAGTTCTTC,CASSSPQLAGGGNEQFF
TRBJ2-2,NA,TRBV27,TRBD2,TGTGCCACTATGGTGGCTAGCGGGAGTTTATCCGGGGAGCTGTTTTTT,CATMVASGSLSGELFF
TRBJ1-3,once,TRBV3-1/TRBV3-2,NA,TGTGCCAGCAGCCATCGCCAAACTTACTCTGGAAACACCATATATTTT,CASSHRQTYSGNTIYF
TRBJ2-7,once,TRBV11-3,NA,TGTGCCAGCAGCCGGGACGGTTTCGAGCAGTACTTC,CASSRDGFEQYF
TRBJ2-5,NA,TRBV29-1,NA,TGCAGCGTTGGGGGCCAAGAGACCCAGTACTTC,CSVGGQETQYF
TRBJ1-6,NA,TRBV16,TRBD1,TGTGCCAGCAGCCCAGAACCGGGACAGGGTCTATCACCCCTCCACTTT,CASSPEPGQGLSPLHF
TRBJ2-5,NA,TRBV6-5,NA,TGTGCCAGCAGTTACTTCGGGGGCAAACAAGAGACCCAGTACTTC,CASSYFGGKQETQYF
TRBJ2-1,NA,TRBV2,NA,TGTGCCAGCAGTGAGAACCCAGGGGGACTATCCTACAATGAGCAGTTCTTC,CASSENPGGLSYNEQFF
TRBJ2-1,NA,TRBV30,NA,TGTGCCTGGAGTGTACAAGGCAATGAGCAGTTCTTC,CAWSVQGNEQFF
TRBJ2-7,NA,TRBV27,TRBD1,TGTGCCAGCAGTCACCAGGGGGCAGTCTCCTACGAGCAGTACTTC,CASSHQGAVSYEQYF
TRBJ1-2,once,TRBV19,TRBD1,TGTGCCAGTAATAAAGGGGGCACGGGCTACACCTTC,CASNKGGTGYTF
TRBJ2-7,once,TRBV18,TRBD1,TGTGCCAGCTCACCCCGGGACAGGGATTCCGAGCAGTACTTC,CASSPRDRDSEQYF
TRBJ2-7,NA,TRBV4-1,NA,TGCGCCAGCAGCCTTCAGGGGACAACCTACGAGCAGTACTTC,CASSLQGTTYEQYF
TRBJ1-1,NA,TRBV24-1,NA,TGTGCCACCAGTACGAAGGAGAACACTGAAGCTTTCTTT,CATSTKENTEAFF
TRBJ2-1,once,TRBV2,NA,TGTGCCAGCAGGCGGCGACTGGACTACAATGAGCAGTTCTTC,CASRRRLDYNEQFF
TRBJ2-3,NA,TRBV5-1,NA,TGCGCCAGCAGCCGCGGGACCGGCACAGATACGCAGTATTTT,CASSRGTGTDTQYF
TRBJ1-5,NA,TRBV2,NA,TGTGCCAGCAGGGACAATTCATATCAGCCCCAGCATTTT,CASRDNSYQPQHF
TRBJ2-1,NA,TRBV3-1/TRBV3-2,NA,TGTGCCAGCAGCCAAGATTCGGGAACTGAGCAGTTCTTC,CASSQDSGTEQFF